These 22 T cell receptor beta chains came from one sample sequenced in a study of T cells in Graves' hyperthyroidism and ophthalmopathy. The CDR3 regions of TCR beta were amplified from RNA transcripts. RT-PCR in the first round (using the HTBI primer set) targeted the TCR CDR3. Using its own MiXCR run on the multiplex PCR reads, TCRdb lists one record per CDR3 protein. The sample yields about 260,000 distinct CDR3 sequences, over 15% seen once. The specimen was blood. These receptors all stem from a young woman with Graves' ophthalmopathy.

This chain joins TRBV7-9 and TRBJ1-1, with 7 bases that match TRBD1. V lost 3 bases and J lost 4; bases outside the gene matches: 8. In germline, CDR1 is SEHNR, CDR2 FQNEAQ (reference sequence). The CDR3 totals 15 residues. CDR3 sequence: CASSFPDRTGTEAFF. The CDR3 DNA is TGTGCCAGCAGCTTCCCGGACAGGACGGGCACTGAAGCTTTCTTT. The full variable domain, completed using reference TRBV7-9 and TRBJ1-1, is DTGVSQNPRHKITKRGQNVTFRCDPISEHNRLYWYRQTLGQGPEFLTYFQNEAQLEKSRLLSDRFSAERPKGSFSTLEIQRTEQGDSAMYLCASSFPDRTGTEAFFGQGTRLTVV.

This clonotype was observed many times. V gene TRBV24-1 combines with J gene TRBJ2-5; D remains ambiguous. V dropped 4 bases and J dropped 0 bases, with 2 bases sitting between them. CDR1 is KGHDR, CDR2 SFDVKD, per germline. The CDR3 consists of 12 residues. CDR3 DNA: TGTGCCACCAGTGACAACCAAGAGACCCAGTACTTC. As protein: CATSDNQETQYF.

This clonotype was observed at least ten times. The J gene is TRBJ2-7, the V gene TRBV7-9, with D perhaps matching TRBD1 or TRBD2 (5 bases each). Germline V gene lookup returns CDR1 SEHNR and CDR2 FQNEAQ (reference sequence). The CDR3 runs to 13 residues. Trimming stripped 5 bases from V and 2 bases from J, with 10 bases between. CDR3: CASSDGTAYEQYF. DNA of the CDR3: TGTGCCAGCAGCGACGGGACGGCCTACGAGCAGTACTTC. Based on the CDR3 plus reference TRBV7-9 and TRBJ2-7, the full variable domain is DTGVSQNPRHKITKRGQNVTFRCDPISEHNRLYWYRQTLGQGPEFLTYFQNEAQLEKSRLLSDRFSAERPKGSFSTLEIQRTEQGDSAMYLCASSDGTAYEQYFGPGTRLTVT.

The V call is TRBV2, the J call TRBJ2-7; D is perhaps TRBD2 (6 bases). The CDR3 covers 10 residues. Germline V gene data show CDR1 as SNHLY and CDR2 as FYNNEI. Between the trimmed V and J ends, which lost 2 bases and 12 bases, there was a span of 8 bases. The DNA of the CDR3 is TGTGCCAGCAGTGAATCGGGAGCGTACTTC. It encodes CASSESGAYF.

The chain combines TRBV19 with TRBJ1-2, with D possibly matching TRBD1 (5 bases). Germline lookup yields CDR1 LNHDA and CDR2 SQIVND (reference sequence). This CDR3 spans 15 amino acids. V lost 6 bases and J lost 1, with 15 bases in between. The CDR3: CASSPGVAVNYGYTF. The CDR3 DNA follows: TGTGCCAGTAGCCCGGGGGTCGCCGTTAACTATGGCTACACCTTC.

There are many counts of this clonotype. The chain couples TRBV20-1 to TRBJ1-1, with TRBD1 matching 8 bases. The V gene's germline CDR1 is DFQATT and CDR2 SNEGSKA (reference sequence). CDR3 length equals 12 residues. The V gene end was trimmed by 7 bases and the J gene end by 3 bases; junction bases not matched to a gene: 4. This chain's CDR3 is CSEMTGDTEAFF. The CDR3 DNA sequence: TGCAGTGAGATGACAGGGGACACTGAAGCTTTCTTT.

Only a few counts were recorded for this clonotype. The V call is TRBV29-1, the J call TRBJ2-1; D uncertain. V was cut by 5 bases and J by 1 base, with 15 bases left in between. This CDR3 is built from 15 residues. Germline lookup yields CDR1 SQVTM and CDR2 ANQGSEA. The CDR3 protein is CSVWVRFGSYNEQFF. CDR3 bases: TGCAGCGTTTGGGTCAGATTCGGGTCCTACAATGAGCAGTTCTTC.

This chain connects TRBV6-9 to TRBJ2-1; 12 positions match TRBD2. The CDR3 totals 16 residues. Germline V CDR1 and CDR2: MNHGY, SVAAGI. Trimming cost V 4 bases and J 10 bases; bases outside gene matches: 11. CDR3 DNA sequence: TGTGCCAGCAGTTCCCAGCTAGCGGGAGGGTACTACGAGCAGTTCTTC. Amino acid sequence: CASSSQLAGGYYEQFF.

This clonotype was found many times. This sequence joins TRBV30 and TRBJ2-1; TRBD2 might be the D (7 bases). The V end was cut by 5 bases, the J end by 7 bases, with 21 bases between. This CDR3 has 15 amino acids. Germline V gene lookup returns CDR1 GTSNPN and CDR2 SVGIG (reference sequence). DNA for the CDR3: TGTGCCTGGGTGTGGAGGGGGGGCCTGGGTAATGAGCAGTTCTTC. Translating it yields CAWVWRGGLGNEQFF.

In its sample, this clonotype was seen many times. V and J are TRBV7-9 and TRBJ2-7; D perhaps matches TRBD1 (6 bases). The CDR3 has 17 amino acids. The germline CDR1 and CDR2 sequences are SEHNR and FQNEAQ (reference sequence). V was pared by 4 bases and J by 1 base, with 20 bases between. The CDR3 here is CASSSVLQDRLSYEQYF. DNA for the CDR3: TGTGCCAGCAGCTCAGTCCTTCAAGACAGGTTGTCCTACGAGCAGTACTTC. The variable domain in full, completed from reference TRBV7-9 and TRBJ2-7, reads DTGVSQNPRHKITKRGQNVTFRCDPISEHNRLYWYRQTLGQGPEFLTYFQNEAQLEKSRLLSDRFSAERPKGSFSTLEIQRTEQGDSAMYLCASSSVLQDRLSYEQYFGPGTRLTVT.

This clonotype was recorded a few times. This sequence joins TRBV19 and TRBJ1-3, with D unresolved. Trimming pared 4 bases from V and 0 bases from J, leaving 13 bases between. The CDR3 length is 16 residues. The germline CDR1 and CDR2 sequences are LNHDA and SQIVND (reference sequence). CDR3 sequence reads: CASSKDGWSSGNTIYF. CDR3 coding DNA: TGTGCCAGTAGTAAGGACGGTTGGAGCTCTGGAAACACCATATATTTT. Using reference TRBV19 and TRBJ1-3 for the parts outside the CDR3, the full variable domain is DGGITQSPKYLFRKEGQNVTLSCEQNLNHDAMYWYRQDPGQGLRLIYYSQIVNDFQKGDIAEGYSVSREKKESFPLTVTSAQKNPTAFYLCASSKDGWSSGNTIYFGEGSWLTVV.

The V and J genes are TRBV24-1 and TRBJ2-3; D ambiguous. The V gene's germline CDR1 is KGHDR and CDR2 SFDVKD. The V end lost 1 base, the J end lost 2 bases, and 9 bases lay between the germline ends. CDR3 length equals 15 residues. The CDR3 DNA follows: TGTGCCACCAGTGATTTTGACTCGACCACAGATACGCAGTATTTT. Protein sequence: CATSDFDSTTDTQYF.

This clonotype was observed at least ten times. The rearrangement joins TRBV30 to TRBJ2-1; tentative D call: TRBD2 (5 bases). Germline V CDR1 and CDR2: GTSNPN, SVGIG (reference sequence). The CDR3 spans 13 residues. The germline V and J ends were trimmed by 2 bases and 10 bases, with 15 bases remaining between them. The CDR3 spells CAWSIVGDREQFF. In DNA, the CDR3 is TGTGCCTGGAGTATCGTGGGAGATCGGGAGCAGTTCTTC.

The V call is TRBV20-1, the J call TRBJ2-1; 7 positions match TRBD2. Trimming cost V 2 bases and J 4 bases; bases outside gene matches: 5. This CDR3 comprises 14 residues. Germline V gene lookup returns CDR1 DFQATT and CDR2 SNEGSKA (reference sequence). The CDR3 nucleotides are TGCAGTGCTAGAAACGGGGGGTTATACAATGAGCAGTTCTTC. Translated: CSARNGGLYNEQFF.

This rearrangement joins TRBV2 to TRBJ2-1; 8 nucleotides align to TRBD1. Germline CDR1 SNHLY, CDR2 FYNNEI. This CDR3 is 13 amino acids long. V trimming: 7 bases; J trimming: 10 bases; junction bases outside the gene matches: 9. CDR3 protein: CASTPTRQGEQFF. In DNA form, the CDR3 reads TGTGCCAGCACCCCGACCCGACAGGGGGAGCAGTTCTTC.

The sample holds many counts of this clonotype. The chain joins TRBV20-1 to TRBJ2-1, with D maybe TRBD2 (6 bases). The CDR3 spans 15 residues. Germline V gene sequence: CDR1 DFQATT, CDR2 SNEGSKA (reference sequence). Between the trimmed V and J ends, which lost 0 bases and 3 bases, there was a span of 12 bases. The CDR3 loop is CSAREPGLDYNEQFF. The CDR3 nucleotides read TGCAGTGCTAGAGAGCCGGGACTTGACTACAATGAGCAGTTCTTC.

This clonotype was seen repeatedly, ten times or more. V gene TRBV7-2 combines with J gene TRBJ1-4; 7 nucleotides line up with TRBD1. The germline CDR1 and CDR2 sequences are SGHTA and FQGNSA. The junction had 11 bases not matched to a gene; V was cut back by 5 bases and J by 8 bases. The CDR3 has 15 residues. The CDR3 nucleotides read TGTGCCAGCAGCCTAACGGGACAGACCAAGGAAAAACTGTTTTTT. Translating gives CASSLTGQTKEKLFF.

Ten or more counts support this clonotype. CDR3 residues: CASSSKGGSKLHEQFF. CDR3 nucleotide sequence: TGTGCCAGCAGCTCAAAAGGCGGGAGTAAGTTGCATGAGCAGTTCTTC. This chain connects TRBV7-3 to TRBJ2-1; 7 bases match TRBD2. Germline CDR1 SGHTA, CDR2 FQGTGA. V gave up 4 bases and J gave up 8 bases; unmatched junction bases: 14. This CDR3 spans 16 amino acids.

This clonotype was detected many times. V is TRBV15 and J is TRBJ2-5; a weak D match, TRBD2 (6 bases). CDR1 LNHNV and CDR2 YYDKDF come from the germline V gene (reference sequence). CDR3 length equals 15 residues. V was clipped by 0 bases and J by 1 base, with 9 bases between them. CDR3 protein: CATSRDPGLQETQYF. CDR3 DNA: TGTGCCACCAGCAGAGATCCGGGACTCCAAGAGACCCAGTACTTC. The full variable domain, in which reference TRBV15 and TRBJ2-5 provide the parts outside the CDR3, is DAMVIQNPRYQVTQFGKPVTLSCSQTLNHNVMYWYQQKSSQAPKLLFHYYDKDFNNEADTPDNFQSRRPNTSFCFLDIRSPGLGDTAMYLCATSRDPGLQETQYFGPGTRLLVL.

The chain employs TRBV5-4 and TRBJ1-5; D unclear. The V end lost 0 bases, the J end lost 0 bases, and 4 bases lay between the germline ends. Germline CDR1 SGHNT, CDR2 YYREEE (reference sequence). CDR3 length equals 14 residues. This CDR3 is CASSLVSSNQPQHF. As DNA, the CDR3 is TGTGCCAGCAGCTTGGTCAGTAGCAATCAGCCCCAGCATTTT.

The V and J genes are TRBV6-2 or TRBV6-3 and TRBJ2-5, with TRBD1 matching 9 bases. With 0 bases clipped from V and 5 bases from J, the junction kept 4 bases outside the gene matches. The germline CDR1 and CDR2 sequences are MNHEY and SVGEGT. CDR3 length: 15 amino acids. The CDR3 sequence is CASSYSGTGLETQYF. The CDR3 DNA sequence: TGTGCCAGCAGTTACTCGGGGACAGGGTTGGAGACCCAGTACTTC.

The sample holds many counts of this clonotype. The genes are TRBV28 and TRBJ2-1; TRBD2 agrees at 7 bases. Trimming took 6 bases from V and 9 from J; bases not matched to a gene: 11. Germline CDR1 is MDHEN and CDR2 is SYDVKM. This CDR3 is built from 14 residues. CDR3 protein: CASSFGGGVLEQFF. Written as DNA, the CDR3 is TGTGCCAGCAGCTTTGGGGGGGGGGTTCTTGAGCAGTTCTTC.